This entry lists 32 T cell receptor beta chains sequenced from one sample in a study of T-cell reconstitution after alpha-beta-depleted transplantation in children. TCRbeta library construction was performed incorporating unique molecular identifiers. From the PCR reads, TCRdb called clonotypes with MiXCR, one entry per CDR3 protein. The sample holds around 960,000 distinct CDR3 sequences, about 29% seen once. Sequenced material: PBMCs, mostly from graft donor cells, taken 360 days after TCRalphabeta/CD19-depleted stem cell transplant. All receptors derive from a boy in the first two years of life who had a stem cell transplant for SCID, so the T cells may come from the graft donor.

This clonotype came up many times. V and J are TRBV12-3 or TRBV12-4 and TRBJ1-1, with D tentatively TRBD1 (5 bases). This CDR3 region has 14 residues. V was cut by 3 bases and J by 9 bases, with 17 bases left in between. The CDR3 region is CASSFAGQGRKAFF. The CDR3, as DNA: TGTGCCAGCAGTTTCGCCGGACAAGGCCGAAAAGCTTTCTTT.

This clonotype appeared a few times. This sequence joins TRBV24-1 and TRBJ2-1, with D uncertain. Germline V lookup: CDR1 KGHDR, CDR2 SFDVKD. The CDR3 runs 11 residues. Between the trimmed V and J ends, which lost 6 bases and 8 bases, there was a span of 7 bases. The DNA for the CDR3 is TGTGCCACCAGTCTGGGCGATGAGCAGTTCTTC. This translates into CATSLGDEQFF.

The chain combines TRBV4-2 with TRBJ2-7; D not resolved. The CDR3 has 14 amino acids. CDR1 LGHNA and CDR2 YNFKEQ come from the germline V gene. Trimming removed 2 bases from V and 2 bases from J, with 10 bases in between. Here the CDR3 DNA reads TGTGCCAGCAGCCAAAACGGCAGCCCCTACGAGCAGTACTTC. Translating gives CASSQNGSPYEQYF.

The chain joins TRBV7-9 to TRBJ2-1, with 10 bases aligning to TRBD1. Germline loops: CDR1 SEHNR, CDR2 FQNEAQ (reference sequence). CDR3 length: 17 amino acids. Trimming removed 1 base from V and 4 bases from J; junction bases left unmatched: 7. The CDR3 region is CASSLDPDRGPYNEQFF. CDR3 coding DNA: TGTGCCAGCAGCTTAGACCCCGACAGGGGGCCTTACAATGAGCAGTTCTTC.

This clonotype was observed a few times. V gene TRBV27 combines with J gene TRBJ2-3, with 9 bases identical to TRBD1. The ends lost 9 bases at V and 4 bases at J; junction bases unmatched: 14. Germline V gene lookup returns CDR1 MNHEY and CDR2 SMNVEV (reference sequence). CDR3 length: 16 residues. CDR3 residues: CASKPRTGQGPDTQYF. CDR3 DNA: TGTGCCAGTAAGCCAAGAACGGGACAGGGACCAGATACGCAGTATTTT.

The rearrangement joins TRBV6-2 or TRBV6-3 to TRBJ1-2; D is unresolved. Germline assignment: CDR1 MNHEY and CDR2 SVGEGT. Trimming removed 2 bases from V and 4 bases from J, with 8 bases in between. CDR3 length: 13 amino acids. The chain's CDR3 is CASSYQAAYGYTF. DNA for the CDR3: TGTGCCAGCAGTTACCAGGCAGCCTATGGCTACACCTTC.

This clonotype was seen only a few times. The chain recombines TRBV7-9 with TRBJ1-1; D gene unclear. V lost 2 bases and J 8 bases, leaving 12 bases between the germline ends. The germline V gene has CDR1 SEHNR and CDR2 FQNEAQ (reference sequence). This CDR3 spans 13 amino acids. The DNA for the CDR3 is TGTGCCAGCAGCTTAAGGCTGGCAGGAGAAGCTTTCTTT. Its protein product is CASSLRLAGEAFF.

This clonotype was recorded many times. V and J are TRBV2 and TRBJ2-3; D is unclear. Germline V gene data show CDR1 as SNHLY and CDR2 as FYNNEI. This CDR3 comprises 16 residues. Trimming pared 2 bases from V and 0 bases from J, leaving 12 bases between. CDR3 sequence reads: CASSEYLMTSTDTQYF. DNA for the CDR3: TGTGCCAGCAGTGAATATCTAATGACAAGCACAGATACGCAGTATTTT.

The rearrangement joins TRBV4-2 to TRBJ1-2; TRBD1 aligns across 8 bases. Germline loops: CDR1 LGHNA, CDR2 YNFKEQ. There are 16 residues in the CDR3. V shed 4 bases and J 8 bases; nucleotides not matched to a gene: 15. In nucleotides, the CDR3 is TGTGCCAGCAGCCCTTTACCGGGACAGGATCAGGGAGGCTACACCTTC. This sequence encodes CASSPLPGQDQGGYTF.

This clonotype was picked up a small number of times. The V gene is TRBV5-1, the J gene TRBJ1-2; weak D call: TRBD1 (5 bases). This CDR3 is 14 amino acids long. Germline CDR1 SGHRS, CDR2 YFSETQ. Deletions cut 4 bases from V and 5 bases from J, with 15 bases between. The CDR3 loop reads CASSRPGTNYGYTF. As DNA, the CDR3 is TGCGCCAGCAGCCGGCCCGGGACGAATTATGGCTACACCTTC.

This clonotype was seen only a few times. The J gene is TRBJ1-2, the V gene TRBV6-5; 8 nucleotides align to TRBD1. The V segment lost 2 bases and the J segment 3 bases; nucleotides outside the gene matches: 5. This CDR3 is built from 15 residues. Germline lookup yields CDR1 MNHEY and CDR2 SVGAGI. The CDR3 region is CASSYPKTGDYGYTF. The CDR3 DNA sequence: TGTGCCAGCAGTTACCCGAAGACAGGGGACTATGGCTACACCTTC.

This clonotype was detected only a few times. The chain has TRBV5-1 and TRBJ2-5; a weak D match, TRBD1 (6 bases). Trimming removed 7 bases at V and 0 bases at J, with 7 bases between. Germline loops: CDR1 SGHRS, CDR2 YFSETQ. The CDR3 is 12 residues long. Here the CDR3 DNA reads TGCGCCAGCGGGGACAACCAAGAGACCCAGTACTTC. It specifies CASGDNQETQYF.

The V call is TRBV2, the J call TRBJ1-5, with unresolved D. Germline lookup yields CDR1 SNHLY and CDR2 FYNNEI. V shed 7 bases and J shed 7 bases, with 14 bases lying between them. This CDR3 has 13 amino acids. CDR3 DNA: TGTGCCAGCAAATCGGTGGCCGCCCAGCCCCAGCATTTT. Its protein is CASKSVAAQPQHF.

This chain joins TRBV7-9 and TRBJ2-3; tentative D call: TRBD2 (5 bases). Trimming took off 2 bases at V and 1 base at J, with 16 bases between the two ends. CDR3 size: 17 residues. Germline CDR1 and CDR2: SEHNR and FQNEAQ (reference sequence). As DNA, the CDR3 is TGTGCCAGCAGCTTACAGCGCGGGCCCATACGCACAGATACGCAGTATTTT. It encodes CASSLQRGPIRTDTQYF.

The rearrangement uses TRBV4-1 and TRBJ2-7, with D perhaps assigned TRBD1 or TRBD2 (5 bases each). V lost 3 bases and J 4 bases, leaving 13 bases between the germline ends. The CDR3 contains 14 residues. Germline V gene lookup returns CDR1 MGHRA and CDR2 YSYEKL. The CDR3 loop reads CASSHMGPIYEQYF. CDR3 nucleotide sequence: TGCGCCAGCAGCCATATGGGACCGATTTACGAGCAGTACTTC.

The sample holds a few counts of this clonotype. The genes are TRBV6-2 or TRBV6-3 and TRBJ2-7; perhaps TRBD2 as D (6 bases). CDR3 size: 15 residues. V was clipped by 6 bases and J by 0 bases, with 15 bases between them. In germline, CDR1 is MNHEY, CDR2 SVGEGT. The CDR3, as DNA: TGTGCCAGCAGCCAAAGCGGGCTCCTCTCCTACGAGCAGTACTTC. Amino acid sequence: CASSQSGLLSYEQYF.

The chain has TRBV28 and TRBJ1-5; no firm D call. CDR3 length: 15 amino acids. Germline assignment: CDR1 MDHEN and CDR2 SYDVKM. Trimming pared 2 bases from V and 2 bases from J, leaving 10 bases between. DNA of the CDR3: TGTGCCAGCAGTTTACACCGTAGACGCAATCAGCCCCAGCATTTT. Its protein is CASSLHRRRNQPQHF.

The chain uses TRBV6-5 and TRBJ1-5; TRBD1 agrees at 7 bases. CDR3 size: 16 residues. The germline gives CDR1 MNHEY, CDR2 SVGAGI. V trimming: 5 bases; J trimming: 1 base; junction bases outside the gene matches: 8. The CDR3 protein is CASSHPLDRSNQPQHF. CDR3 sequence (DNA): TGTGCCAGCAGTCACCCCCTGGACAGGAGCAATCAGCCCCAGCATTTT.

This clonotype was counted between two and nine times. This rearrangement joins TRBV20-1 to TRBJ1-1, with D tentatively TRBD1 (5 bases). The germline V gene has CDR1 DFQATT and CDR2 SNEGSKA (reference sequence). Trimming shortened V by 0 bases and J by 1 base, and 12 bases separated the two germline ends. The CDR3 is 15 residues long. The CDR3 DNA is TGCAGTGCTAGAGATCTCGCGACAGAGAACACTGAAGCTTTCTTT. Its protein is CSARDLATENTEAFF.

This clonotype turned up a few times. The CDR3 is CASTGGETDTQYF. The CDR3 DNA is TGTGCCAGTACCGGCGGGGAAACAGATACGCAGTATTTT. The chain is built from TRBV2 and TRBJ2-3; a possible D gene is TRBD2 (6 bases). The length of the CDR3 is 13 residues. Germline V gene lookup returns CDR1 SNHLY and CDR2 FYNNEI. The ends were cut back, 9 bases at V and 3 bases at J, with 13 bases in the middle.

This clonotype was seen more than once but under ten times. This rearrangement joins TRBV6-5 to TRBJ1-5; a weak D match, TRBD1 (5 bases). The germline gives CDR1 MNHEY, CDR2 SVGAGI. Between the trimmed V and J ends, which lost 6 bases and 1 base, there was a span of 7 bases. The CDR3 extends over 13 amino acids. The CDR3 DNA reads TGTGCCAGCAGGGGGCCGAGCAATCAGCCCCAGCATTTT. Protein: CASRGPSNQPQHF.

The V and J genes are TRBV5-1 and TRBJ1-1; D unresolved. The CDR3 extends over 16 amino acids. With 1 base removed from V and 0 bases from J, the gap between germline ends came to 13 bases. Germline V gene data show CDR1 as SGHRS and CDR2 as YFSETQ. CDR3 sequence reads: CASSLSLRTVNTEAFF. DNA of the CDR3: TGCGCCAGCAGCTTGTCCTTAAGGACGGTGAACACTGAAGCTTTCTTT.

CDR3 coding DNA: TGCAGCGTTGAGGGCAGGGGGCACGAGCAGTACTTC. Translating it yields CSVEGRGHEQYF. The chain employs TRBV29-1 and TRBJ2-7; TRBD1 matches at 8 bases. Trimming took 3 bases from V and 5 from J; bases not matched to a gene: 3. The CDR3 runs to 12 residues. Germline CDR1 reads SQVTM; CDR2 reads ANQGSEA.

In its sample, this clonotype was seen a few times. The chain is built from TRBV5-1 and TRBJ2-5; D is perhaps TRBD2 (6 bases). Trimming removed 0 bases from V and 2 bases from J, with 14 bases in between. Germline CDR1 and CDR2: SGHRS and YFSETQ. The CDR3 totals 16 residues. DNA for the CDR3: TGCGCCAGCAGCTTGGGCAGGGAGGTCAATCAAGAGACCCAGTACTTC. Translating it yields CASSLGREVNQETQYF. The complete variable domain, with remaining parts taken from reference TRBV5-1 and TRBJ2-5, reads KAGVTQTPRYLIKTRGQQVTLSCSPISGHRSVSWYQQTPGQGLQFLFEYFSETQRNKGNFPGRFSGRQFSNSRSEMNVSTLELGDSALYLCASSLGREVNQETQYFGPGTRLLVL.

This clonotype has a handful of counts. V usage is TRBV18 and J usage is TRBJ1-1, with D tentatively TRBD1 (6 bases). This CDR3 comprises 16 residues. CDR1 is KGHSH and CDR2 is LQKENI in the germline V gene. Deletions cut 3 bases from V and 1 base from J, with 15 bases between. The CDR3 DNA is TGTGCCAGCTCACCTGTCGGGGGGCTTGGGAACACTGAAGCTTTCTTT. This translates into CASSPVGGLGNTEAFF.

The V call is TRBV20-1, the J call TRBJ1-5; 10 bases agree with TRBD1. This CDR3 has 13 amino acids. In germline, CDR1 is DFQATT, CDR2 SNEGSKA (reference sequence). The V gene end was trimmed by 5 bases and the J gene end by 5 bases; junction bases not matched to a gene: 3. The CDR3, as DNA: TGCAGTGCTCGGACAGGGGGTCATCAGCCCCAGCATTTT. Translated, it gives CSARTGGHQPQHF.

This clonotype was seen more than once but under ten times. The chain links TRBV7-3 to TRBJ2-2; 9 bases are shared with TRBD1. J was trimmed by 0 bases and V by 5 bases; bases with no gene match: 13. Germline V gene sequence: CDR1 SGHTA, CDR2 FQGTGA. There are 19 residues in the CDR3. CDR3: CASSPHRDRVRPNTGELFF. For the CDR3, the DNA is TGTGCCAGCAGCCCGCACCGGGACAGGGTTCGGCCGAACACCGGGGAGCTGTTTTTT.

The V and J genes are TRBV20-1 and TRBJ1-1, with D hard to call. In germline, CDR1 is DFQATT, CDR2 SNEGSKA (reference sequence). The CDR3 extends over 13 amino acids. The V end lost 6 bases, the J end lost 4 bases, and 15 bases lay between the germline ends. CDR3 nucleotides: TGCAGTGCGGGAGCCGGTACGGTCACTGAAGCTTTCTTT. Protein: CSAGAGTVTEAFF.

J is TRBJ2-1 and V is TRBV24-1; D is unclear. V was clipped by 0 bases and J by 7 bases, with 12 bases between them. The CDR3 is 15 amino acids. Germline V gene lookup returns CDR1 KGHDR and CDR2 SFDVKD. CDR3 sequence reads: CATSDLGLPGNEQFF. CDR3 in DNA: TGTGCCACCAGTGATTTGGGGCTCCCCGGGAATGAGCAGTTCTTC.

The rearrangement joins TRBV10-3 to TRBJ2-2; TRBD1 matches at 10 bases. The CDR3 covers 15 residues. The germline gives CDR1 ENHRY, CDR2 SYGVKD. Trimming cost V 8 bases and J 4 bases; bases outside gene matches: 7. CDR3: CAIGAGTGATGELFF. The CDR3 DNA is TGTGCCATCGGGGCCGGGACAGGGGCCACCGGGGAGCTGTTTTTT.

In this sample, this clonotype turned up a few times. The J gene is TRBJ2-1, the V gene TRBV5-1; the D is unclear. CDR1 is SGHRS and CDR2 is YFSETQ in the germline V gene. The CDR3 totals 14 residues. The V end lost 2 bases, the J end lost 10 bases, and 16 bases lay between the germline ends. This chain's CDR3 is CASSLGRTVGEQFF. As DNA, the CDR3 is TGCGCCAGCAGCTTAGGACGGACCGTAGGGGAGCAGTTCTTC.

This clonotype has just a few counts. The chain recombines TRBV12-3 or TRBV12-4 with TRBJ1-2; TRBD1 matches 8 bases. J gave up 4 bases and V 1 base, and 5 bases lay outside the gene matches. The CDR3 covers 15 residues. As DNA, the CDR3 is TGTGCCAGCAGTTTAGAACGTCAGGGGGCCTATGGCTACACCTTC. Protein sequence: CASSLERQGAYGYTF.